The 4 T cell receptor beta chains given below trace back to one sample, sequenced in a study of shared clonotypes between healthy human individuals. Clones were read by immunoSEQ multiplex PCR, and TCRdb kept only the in-frame ones, dropping some. The repertoire holds about 1,900,000 clones, 85% to 95% seen once, with 1% to 1.5% in the top ten. Naive CD8 cells lacked CD45RO, underwent positive selection for CCR7 and left out terminally differentiated effector memory CD45RA+ cells. Sequenced sample: naive CD8+ T cells sorted from blood. The receptors originated from a man younger than 35 in good health.

This rearrangement joins TRBV4-3 to TRBJ1-5; perhaps TRBD1 as D (6 bases). CDR1 is LGHNA, CDR2 YSLEER, per germline. This CDR3 has 15 amino acids. V lost 1 base to trimming and J lost 8 bases, with 15 bases between them. The CDR3 reads CASSQGAGTLEPQHF. The CDR3 bases are TGCGCCAGCAGCCAAGGTGCAGGGACATTGGAGCCCCAGCATTTT.

Concerning this clone itself: The same CDR3 can be traced to other DNA sequences in this sample. V gene TRBV6-5 combines with J gene TRBJ2-2; 8 bases align to TRBD2. Per germline, CDR1 MNHEY and CDR2 SVGAGI. The CDR3 is 16 residues long. Losses at the gene ends were 0 bases for V and 2 bases for J; bases not matched to a gene: 2. The CDR3: CASSYSSGGNTGELFF. The DNA for the CDR3 is TGTGCCAGCAGTTACTCGAGCGGGGGAAACACCGGGGAGCTGTTTTTT.

This clone showed up just a few times. The chain employs TRBV9 and TRBJ2-2; 9 bases align to TRBD2. The CDR3 runs to 16 residues. Trimming at V came to 0 bases and at J to 3 bases, leaving 3 bases not matched to a gene. Germline CDR1 SGDLS, CDR2 YYNGEE. The chain's CDR3 is CASSVDGLAYTGELFF. CDR3 bases: TGTGCCAGCAGCGTAGACGGACTAGCGTACACCGGGGAGCTGTTTTTT.

The J gene is TRBJ2-7, the V gene TRBV5-4; 7 bases align to TRBD2. The CDR3 spans 13 residues. The germline V gene encodes CDR1 SGHNT and CDR2 YYREEE (reference sequence). The V and J ends lost 2 bases and 6 bases, in that order; junction bases with no gene match: 5. CDR3 DNA sequence: TGTGCCAGCAGCTTCGGGGGAGGGCGCGAGCAGTACTTC. Protein: CASSFGGGREQYF.